The rows below give T cell receptor beta chains drawn from one sample of a study of blood T cells in healthy people across ages. From the 5' RACE reads, TCRdb called clonotypes with MiXCR, one entry per CDR3 protein. The sample has 1,500,000 or so distinct CDR3 sequences; around 40% are singletons. Sequences were obtained from blood. These TCRs come from a woman aged 18-30 years in good health. CDR3s include the opening cysteine and the closing phenylalanine or tryptophan. The order of the fields is J gene, CDR3 length, V gene, D gene, clone size, CDR3 protein, CDR3 DNA. The D gene is left open where the match is weak. Some rows mark clone size as missing; the rest say once, few, many or name a class of expanded clone.

j_call: TRBJ1-6
cdr3_length: 14
v_call: TRBV18
d_call: -
clone_size: -
cdr3_aa: CASSREGYNSPLHF
cdr3_nt: TGTGCCAGCTCACGTGAGGGCTATAATTCACCCCTCCACTTT

j_call: TRBJ2-7
cdr3_length: 14
v_call: TRBV27
d_call: -
clone_size: -
cdr3_aa: CAGSLEGVHYEQYF
cdr3_nt: TGTGCCGGCAGTTTAGAGGGGGTCCACTACGAGCAGTACTTC

j_call: TRBJ2-3
cdr3_length: 16
v_call: TRBV29-1
d_call: TRBD2
clone_size: -
cdr3_aa: CSVERWASGSTDTQYF
cdr3_nt: TGCAGCGTTGAACGATGGGCTAGCGGGAGTACAGATACGCAGTATTTT

j_call: TRBJ2-7
cdr3_length: 13
v_call: TRBV28
d_call: TRBD2
clone_size: -
cdr3_aa: CASTVAGIYEQYF
cdr3_nt: TGTGCCAGCACGGTAGCGGGCATCTACGAGCAGTACTTC

j_call: TRBJ1-2
cdr3_length: 13
v_call: TRBV2
d_call: -
clone_size: few
cdr3_aa: CASNQEINYGYTF
cdr3_nt: TGTGCCAGCAATCAGGAGATTAACTATGGCTACACCTTC

j_call: TRBJ2-3
cdr3_length: 15
v_call: TRBV7-2
d_call: -
clone_size: few
cdr3_aa: CASSFTLGGSDTQYF
cdr3_nt: TGTGCCAGCAGCTTTACTCTGGGGGGATCAGATACGCAGTATTTT

j_call: TRBJ2-3
cdr3_length: 16
v_call: TRBV4-1
d_call: TRBD2
clone_size: -
cdr3_aa: CASSQEVAGGSDTQYF
cdr3_nt: TGCGCCAGCAGCCAAGAAGTAGCGGGGGGTTCGGATACGCAGTATTTT

j_call: TRBJ2-4
cdr3_length: 12
v_call: TRBV5-6
d_call: -
clone_size: -
cdr3_aa: CASSLIGNIQYF
cdr3_nt: TGTGCCAGCAGCTTGATTGGAAACATTCAGTACTTC

j_call: TRBJ1-4
cdr3_length: 16
v_call: TRBV15
d_call: -
clone_size: few
cdr3_aa: CATSRDEEAGIEKLFF
cdr3_nt: TGTGCCACCAGCAGAGATGAGGAGGCAGGGATTGAAAAACTGTTTTTT

j_call: TRBJ1-5
cdr3_length: 17
v_call: TRBV7-9
d_call: TRBD1
clone_size: -
cdr3_aa: CASSLGEGAGSNQPQHF
cdr3_nt: TGTGCCAGCAGCTTAGGTGAGGGGGCAGGCAGCAATCAGCCCCAGCATTTT

j_call: TRBJ2-1
cdr3_length: 11
v_call: TRBV20-1
d_call: -
clone_size: few
cdr3_aa: CSNRPSNEQFF
cdr3_nt: TGCAGTAACAGACCGAGCAATGAGCAGTTCTTC

j_call: TRBJ2-4
cdr3_length: 10
v_call: TRBV30
d_call: -
clone_size: -
cdr3_aa: CAWSDVQQYF
cdr3_nt: TGTGCCTGGAGTGACGTCCAGCAGTACTTC

j_call: TRBJ1-2
cdr3_length: 14
v_call: TRBV29-1
d_call: -
clone_size: -
cdr3_aa: CSVEVTRREGGYTF
cdr3_nt: TGCAGCGTTGAAGTAACCAGAAGGGAGGGCGGCTACACCTTC

j_call: TRBJ2-1
cdr3_length: 15
v_call: TRBV27
d_call: -
clone_size: -
cdr3_aa: CASSLAGTQPSEQFF
cdr3_nt: TGTGCCAGCAGTTTAGCCGGGACACAACCGAGTGAGCAGTTCTTC

j_call: TRBJ2-1
cdr3_length: 17
v_call: TRBV9
d_call: TRBD2
clone_size: -
cdr3_aa: CASSPSHGGGVLGEQFF
cdr3_nt: TGTGCCAGCAGCCCCTCTCACGGCGGGGGGGTCTTGGGTGAGCAGTTCTTC

j_call: TRBJ2-3
cdr3_length: 15
v_call: TRBV6-2/TRBV6-3
d_call: TRBD2
clone_size: few
cdr3_aa: CASSSSGRSTDTQYF
cdr3_nt: TGTGCCAGCAGTTCAAGCGGGAGAAGCACAGATACGCAGTATTTT

j_call: TRBJ2-1
cdr3_length: 11
v_call: TRBV20-1
d_call: -
clone_size: few
cdr3_aa: CSARPVDEQFF
cdr3_nt: TGCAGTGCCAGACCTGTGGATGAGCAGTTCTTC

j_call: TRBJ2-1
cdr3_length: 14
v_call: TRBV29-1
d_call: TRBD2
clone_size: few
cdr3_aa: CSVEQGGGYNEQFF
cdr3_nt: TGCAGCGTTGAACAGGGCGGGGGGTACAATGAGCAGTTCTTC

j_call: TRBJ2-7
cdr3_length: 14
v_call: TRBV6-5
d_call: -
clone_size: -
cdr3_aa: CASIETGLGEAQYF
cdr3_nt: TGTGCCAGCATAGAAACAGGGCTGGGGGAGGCCCAGTACTTC

j_call: TRBJ2-4
cdr3_length: 15
v_call: TRBV20-1
d_call: TRBD1
clone_size: -
cdr3_aa: CSASHRGESYNEQYF
cdr3_nt: TGCAGTGCTAGTCACAGGGGAGAATCCTACAATGAGCAGTACTTC

j_call: TRBJ2-5
cdr3_length: 14
v_call: TRBV20-1
d_call: -
clone_size: -
cdr3_aa: CSASGTLMVETQYF
cdr3_nt: TGCAGTGCTAGCGGGACACTCATGGTGGAGACCCAGTACTTC

j_call: TRBJ2-7
cdr3_length: 12
v_call: TRBV20-1
d_call: -
clone_size: -
cdr3_aa: CSARQAAGEQYF
cdr3_nt: TGCAGTGCTAGACAGGCGGCCGGCGAGCAGTACTTC

j_call: TRBJ2-1
cdr3_length: 13
v_call: TRBV6-4
d_call: -
clone_size: many
cdr3_aa: CASSELPYNEQFF
cdr3_nt: TGTGCCAGCAGTGAGCTACCATACAATGAGCAGTTCTTC

j_call: TRBJ1-2
cdr3_length: 14
v_call: TRBV9
d_call: -
clone_size: few
cdr3_aa: CASSVASRGEGYTF
cdr3_nt: TGTGCCAGCAGCGTAGCTAGCAGGGGTGAAGGCTACACCTTC

j_call: TRBJ2-5
cdr3_length: 15
v_call: TRBV14
d_call: -
clone_size: -
cdr3_aa: CASSQGQLYQETQYF
cdr3_nt: TGTGCCAGCAGCCAAGGGCAGCTGTACCAAGAGACCCAGTACTTC

j_call: TRBJ1-1
cdr3_length: 11
v_call: TRBV20-1
d_call: -
clone_size: -
cdr3_aa: CSARAAAGAFF
cdr3_nt: TGCAGTGCTAGAGCTGCGGCCGGGGCTTTCTTT

j_call: TRBJ1-5
cdr3_length: 13
v_call: TRBV7-3
d_call: -
clone_size: -
cdr3_aa: CASSPDGRQPQHF
cdr3_nt: TGTGCCAGCAGCCCGGACGGAAGGCAACCCCAGCATTTT

j_call: TRBJ2-1
cdr3_length: 19
v_call: TRBV19
d_call: TRBD2
clone_size: once
cdr3_aa: CASRIETSGNPPSYNEQFF
cdr3_nt: TGTGCCAGTAGGATAGAGACTAGCGGGAATCCGCCCAGCTACAATGAGCAGTTCTTC

j_call: TRBJ2-6
cdr3_length: 13
v_call: TRBV10-3
d_call: -
clone_size: -
cdr3_aa: CAIRWDTPNVLTF
cdr3_nt: TGTGCCATCAGATGGGACACCCCCAACGTCCTGACTTTC

j_call: TRBJ1-1
cdr3_length: 17
v_call: TRBV2
d_call: -
clone_size: -
cdr3_aa: CASSDGGWALENTEAFF
cdr3_nt: TGTGCCAGCAGTGATGGGGGGTGGGCCCTAGAGAACACTGAAGCTTTCTTT

j_call: TRBJ2-3
cdr3_length: 17
v_call: TRBV15
d_call: TRBD2
clone_size: -
cdr3_aa: CATSRVRLAGRTDTQYF
cdr3_nt: TGTGCCACCAGCAGAGTTCGTCTAGCGGGCCGCACAGATACGCAGTATTTT

j_call: TRBJ1-1
cdr3_length: 15
v_call: TRBV28
d_call: -
clone_size: few
cdr3_aa: CASSFFPPVSTEAFF
cdr3_nt: TGTGCCAGCAGTTTTTTCCCTCCGGTGAGCACTGAAGCTTTCTTT

j_call: TRBJ1-2
cdr3_length: 12
v_call: TRBV20-1
d_call: -
clone_size: few
cdr3_aa: CSASRSQRGYTF
cdr3_nt: TGCAGTGCTAGCAGGAGTCAGCGGGGCTACACCTTC

j_call: TRBJ1-4
cdr3_length: 15
v_call: TRBV5-1
d_call: -
clone_size: -
cdr3_aa: CASSRSRTEDEKLFF
cdr3_nt: TGCGCCAGCAGCAGGTCCAGGACGGAGGATGAAAAACTGTTTTTT

j_call: TRBJ2-7
cdr3_length: 15
v_call: TRBV27
d_call: TRBD1
clone_size: -
cdr3_aa: CASSSRQGEDYEQYF
cdr3_nt: TGTGCCAGCAGTTCCAGACAGGGGGAGGACTACGAGCAGTACTTC

j_call: TRBJ2-2
cdr3_length: 11
v_call: TRBV2
d_call: -
clone_size: -
cdr3_aa: CATTGFGELFF
cdr3_nt: TGTGCCACCACGGGATTCGGGGAGCTGTTTTTT

j_call: TRBJ2-5
cdr3_length: 14
v_call: TRBV9
d_call: -
clone_size: few
cdr3_aa: CASSVAARQETQYF
cdr3_nt: TGTGCCAGCAGCGTAGCCGCCAGGCAAGAGACCCAGTACTTC

j_call: TRBJ2-4
cdr3_length: 16
v_call: TRBV2
d_call: TRBD2
clone_size: -
cdr3_aa: CASSPREGRGRNIQYF
cdr3_nt: TGTGCCAGCAGCCCACGGGAGGGCCGGGGTAGAAACATTCAGTACTTC

j_call: TRBJ1-4
cdr3_length: 16
v_call: TRBV7-2
d_call: TRBD1
clone_size: few
cdr3_aa: CASSSPGQGGYEKLFF
cdr3_nt: TGTGCCAGCAGCTCGCCGGGACAGGGCGGTTATGAAAAACTGTTTTTT

j_call: TRBJ1-6
cdr3_length: 17
v_call: TRBV27
d_call: -
clone_size: -
cdr3_aa: CASSLGVSSTYNSPLHF
cdr3_nt: TGTGCCAGCAGTTTAGGGGTCAGTTCTACCTATAATTCACCCCTCCACTTT

j_call: TRBJ1-1
cdr3_length: 15
v_call: TRBV11-3
d_call: -
clone_size: -
cdr3_aa: CASSRHGSENTEAFF
cdr3_nt: TGTGCCAGCAGCCGGCACGGGAGCGAAAACACTGAAGCTTTCTTT

j_call: TRBJ2-1
cdr3_length: 14
v_call: TRBV18
d_call: TRBD2
clone_size: few
cdr3_aa: CASSGLALPNEQFF
cdr3_nt: TGTGCCAGCTCCGGACTAGCGCTACCCAATGAGCAGTTCTTC

j_call: TRBJ1-6
cdr3_length: 13
v_call: TRBV7-2
d_call: -
clone_size: few
cdr3_aa: CASRMRGRPPLHF
cdr3_nt: TGTGCCAGCAGGATGCGGGGACGTCCACCCCTCCACTTT

j_call: TRBJ1-1
cdr3_length: 14
v_call: TRBV6-2/TRBV6-3
d_call: -
clone_size: few
cdr3_aa: CASTHGGANTEAFF
cdr3_nt: TGTGCCAGCACCCATGGAGGGGCTAACACTGAAGCTTTCTTT

j_call: TRBJ2-7
cdr3_length: 17
v_call: TRBV7-2
d_call: TRBD2
clone_size: -
cdr3_aa: CASSLRFISGSVYEQYF
cdr3_nt: TGTGCCAGCAGCTTACGGTTCATCAGCGGGAGCGTCTACGAGCAGTACTTC

j_call: TRBJ1-1
cdr3_length: 14
v_call: TRBV27
d_call: -
clone_size: -
cdr3_aa: CASSEQGWSAEAFF
cdr3_nt: TGTGCCAGCAGCGAACAGGGTTGGAGTGCTGAAGCTTTCTTT

j_call: TRBJ1-4
cdr3_length: 15
v_call: TRBV7-9
d_call: -
clone_size: -
cdr3_aa: CASSSLGGGNEKLFF
cdr3_nt: TGTGCCAGCAGCTCCCTCGGAGGTGGGAATGAAAAACTGTTTTTT

j_call: TRBJ2-3
cdr3_length: 15
v_call: TRBV5-1
d_call: TRBD1
clone_size: many
cdr3_aa: CASSLRDSLADTQYF
cdr3_nt: TGCGCCAGCAGCTTGAGGGACAGTCTCGCAGATACGCAGTATTTT

j_call: TRBJ1-2
cdr3_length: 11
v_call: TRBV12-3/TRBV12-4
d_call: -
clone_size: -
cdr3_aa: CASSLSDGYTF
cdr3_nt: TGTGCCAGCAGTTTGAGTGATGGCTACACCTTC

j_call: TRBJ2-7
cdr3_length: 14
v_call: TRBV20-1
d_call: -
clone_size: -
cdr3_aa: CSARSRGEGSEQYF
cdr3_nt: TGCAGTGCTAGATCCCGGGGAGAAGGCTCCGAGCAGTACTTC

j_call: TRBJ2-2
cdr3_length: 15
v_call: TRBV27
d_call: TRBD1
clone_size: -
cdr3_aa: CASSKGTGWTGELFF
cdr3_nt: TGTGCCAGCAGTAAAGGGACAGGGTGGACCGGGGAGCTGTTTTTT

j_call: TRBJ2-3
cdr3_length: 15
v_call: TRBV7-2
d_call: TRBD1
clone_size: -
cdr3_aa: CASSYDRGPTDTQYF
cdr3_nt: TGTGCCAGCAGCTACGACAGGGGCCCGACAGATACGCAGTATTTT

j_call: TRBJ1-2
cdr3_length: 13
v_call: TRBV5-5
d_call: -
clone_size: few
cdr3_aa: CASRIRGYYGYTF
cdr3_nt: TGTGCCAGCAGAATCCGCGGGTACTATGGCTACACCTTC